This TCR beta chain was sequenced for a study of cytomegalovirus exposure and HLA in healthy donors. CDR3 length: 14 amino acids. The V gene's germline CDR1 is SGHAT and CDR2 FQNNGV. The V gene lost 1 base and the J gene lost 1 base, with 7 bases spanning the gap. PCR involved 60 Vbeta and 13 Jbeta primers. TCRdb's table, derived via immunoSEQ multiplex PCR, lists solely in-frame clones and lacks some. In total, the table holds 110,000 to 150,000 clones. The source material was PBMCs. This receptor was identified in a man aged 40-49 years in good health and CMV-seronegative. The chain combines TRBV11-2 with TRBJ2-5; no clear D. The CDR3 sequence is CASSLGNSQETQYF. In DNA form, the CDR3 reads TGTGCCAGCAGCTTAGGGAACAGCCAAGAGACCCAGTACTTC.